These 9 T cell receptor beta chains were all obtained from the same sample, sequenced in a study of human T cells and chemical hapten exposure. Time point specified: patch test 2, 6 weeks after DPC sensitization. Treatment described: therapeutic diphenylcyclopropenone sensitization with weekly scalp DPC. MiXCR was run by TCRdb on the RACE reads, yielding one entry per CDR3 protein. The sample includes 80,000 to 95,000 distinct CDR3 sequences, around 10% of them seen just once. This sample comprised whole blood, obtained in connection with sensitization to the hapten diphenylcyclopropenone (DPC). The origin of the receptors is a man in his forties with alopecia areata. Some clones in this sample may be carry-over from other donors' samples.

V gene TRBV12-3 or TRBV12-4 combines with J gene TRBJ1-1; TRBD1 matches at 8 bases. The CDR3 consists of 13 residues. The V gene end was trimmed by 5 bases and the J gene end by 4 bases; junction bases not matched to a gene: 3. For the CDR3, the DNA is TGTGCCAGCAGTGGACAGGGTCGCACTGAAGCTTTCTTT. This encodes CASSGQGRTEAFF.

This clonotype occurred a few times. This CDR3 is CASLSRRAYHEAFF. DNA for the CDR3: TGTGCCAGCCTTTCGCGCAGGGCCTATCATGAAGCTTTCTTT. The rearrangement joins TRBV5-6 to TRBJ1-1, with D possibly being TRBD1 (5 bases). The CDR3 sequence is 14 residues long. Germline lookup yields CDR1 SGHDT and CDR2 YYEEEE. Trimming took 7 bases from V and 7 from J, leaving 20 bases between them.

This clonotype was counted at least ten times. This chain joins TRBV9 and TRBJ1-2, with TRBD1 matching 7 bases. Germline CDR1 SGDLS, CDR2 YYNGEE. With 5 bases clipped from V and 0 bases from J, the junction kept 4 bases outside the gene matches. There are 14 residues in the CDR3. The CDR3 sequence: CASRGDRANYGYTF. CDR3 in DNA: TGTGCCAGCAGGGGGGACAGAGCTAACTATGGCTACACCTTC.

This clonotype has more than one count but fewer than ten. The chain links TRBV14 to TRBJ2-3; 9 nucleotides line up with TRBD2. Trimming cost V 4 bases and J 3 bases; bases outside gene matches: 5. The V gene's germline CDR1 is SGHDN and CDR2 FVKESK. This CDR3 is built from 15 residues. The CDR3: CASSPGGLATDTQYF. The CDR3 nucleotides read TGTGCCAGCAGCCCAGGGGGACTAGCTACAGATACGCAGTATTTT.

This clonotype was seen a handful of times. The chain combines TRBV5-1 with TRBJ2-6; no definite D call. V was cut by 0 bases and J by 0 bases, with 10 bases left in between. The CDR3 has 17 amino acids. Germline V lookup: CDR1 SGHRS, CDR2 YFSETQ. CDR3 residues: CASSLVGYDSGANVLTF. In DNA, the CDR3 is TGCGCCAGCAGCTTGGTCGGTTACGACTCTGGGGCCAACGTCCTGACTTTC.

This chain links TRBV19 with TRBJ2-7, with D tentatively TRBD2 (5 bases). CDR3 size: 14 residues. Looked up from germline, CDR1 is LNHDA and CDR2 is SQIVND (reference sequence). The germline V and J ends were trimmed by 2 bases and 3 bases, with 11 bases remaining between them. The CDR3 reads CASSISSGDYEQYF. The CDR3, as DNA: TGTGCCAGTAGTATATCATCCGGGGACTACGAGCAGTACTTC.

The rearrangement uses TRBV6-5 and TRBJ2-7; 9 bases map to TRBD2. The V and J ends lost 6 bases and 0 bases, in that order; junction bases with no gene match: 6. The CDR3 runs 15 residues. CDR1 and CDR2 from the germline V gene are MNHEY and SVGAGI. The CDR3 protein is CASSPTSGPSYEQYV. The CDR3 region has the DNA TGTGCCAGCAGCCCTACTAGCGGGCCCTCCTACGAGCAGTACGTC.

This clonotype was seen only a few times. The V and J genes are TRBV30 and TRBJ1-2; the D is unclear. V gave up 3 bases and J gave up 0 bases, with 8 bases separating them. The length of the CDR3 is 13 residues. Germline assignment: CDR1 GTSNPN and CDR2 SVGIG (reference sequence). The CDR3 loop is CAWSLHANYGYTF. CDR3 coding DNA: TGTGCCTGGAGCCTACACGCTAACTATGGCTACACCTTC.

The CDR3 reads CASSARTSGGQYF. CDR3 nucleotide sequence: TGTGCCAGCAGCGCCCGGACTAGCGGGGGACAGTACTTC. V usage is TRBV7-9 and J usage is TRBJ2-7, with 13 positions matching TRBD2. CDR3 length: 13 residues. With 5 bases clipped from V and 10 bases from J, the junction kept 5 bases outside the gene matches. Germline V gene sequence: CDR1 SEHNR, CDR2 FQNEAQ (reference sequence). Full variable domain (outside the CDR3, taken from reference TRBV7-9 and TRBJ2-7): DTGVSQNPRHKITKRGQNVTFRCDPISEHNRLYWYRQTLGQGPEFLTYFQNEAQLEKSRLLSDRFSAERPKGSFSTLEIQRTEQGDSAMYLCASSARTSGGQYFGPGTRLTVT.